These 18 T cell receptor beta chains were sequenced from one sample in a study of graft-versus-host responses after intestinal transplantation. No antigen has been assigned to these receptors. TCRdb keeps only in-frame clones here, not all; method: immunoSEQ multiplex PCR. The table lists more than 65,000 clones, roughly 91% of them singletons. Sequences were derived from unstimulated CD4+ T cells sorted from spleen or lymph node cells, sampled before intestinal transplant. These receptors all come from a human donor who received an intestinal transplant.

V and J are TRBV9 and TRBJ1-1; D gene ambiguous. The germline V gene encodes CDR1 SGDLS and CDR2 YYNGEE. The ends were cut back, 0 bases at V and 2 bases at J, with 8 bases in the middle. The CDR3 is 14 amino acids. CDR3 in DNA: TGTGCCAGCAGCGTAGGTCCGGGAAACACTGAAGCTTTCTTT. It is translated as CASSVGPGNTEAFF.

The chain links TRBV28 to TRBJ1-6, with D hard to call. The CDR3 is made up of 15 amino acids. Trimming removed 6 bases from V and 3 bases from J, with 12 bases in between. Per germline, CDR1 MDHEN and CDR2 SYDVKM. The CDR3 spells CASSPSGFYNSPLHF. The DNA of the CDR3 is TGTGCCAGCAGCCCGTCGGGGTTCTATAATTCACCCCTCCACTTT.

V gene TRBV5-4 combines with J gene TRBJ2-7; 14 bases agree with TRBD2. CDR3 length: 16 amino acids. In germline, CDR1 is SGHNT, CDR2 YYREEE (reference sequence). V shed 4 bases, J shed 6 bases, and the junction held 9 bases outside the gene matches. The CDR3: CASSPPGLAGAGEQYF. CDR3 nucleotides: TGTGCCAGCAGCCCTCCGGGACTAGCGGGAGCAGGCGAGCAGTACTTC. The variable domain in full, with the rest retrieved from reference TRBV5-4 and TRBJ2-7, is ETGVTQSPTHLIKTRGQQVTLRCSSQSGHNTVSWYQQALGQGPQFIFQYYREEENGRGNFPPRFSGLQFPNYSSELNVNALELDDSALYLCASSPPGLAGAGEQYFGPGTRLTVT.

The chain uses TRBV11-2 and TRBJ1-4, with D uncertain. The CDR3 is made up of 14 amino acids. Germline V gene lookup returns CDR1 SGHAT and CDR2 FQNNGV. The ends were cut back, 5 bases at V and 8 bases at J, with 15 bases in the middle. The CDR3 sequence: CASSVRGGQEKLFF. The CDR3 coding sequence is TGTGCCAGCAGCGTCAGAGGAGGGCAAGAAAAACTGTTTTTT.

The chain combines TRBV15 with TRBJ1-5, with D perhaps TRBD1 (6 bases). This CDR3 has 14 residues. The V gene's germline CDR1 is LNHNV and CDR2 YYDKDF (reference sequence). Trimming removed 4 bases from V and 7 bases from J, with 14 bases in between. This CDR3 is CATSMGRGQQPQHF. CDR3 sequence (DNA): TGTGCCACCAGCATGGGCAGGGGTCAGCAGCCCCAGCATTTT.

V and J are TRBV18 and TRBJ2-6; a possible D gene is TRBD1 (6 bases). Trimming removed 3 bases from V and 0 bases from J, with 18 bases in between. CDR1 KGHSH and CDR2 LQKENI come from the germline V gene. The length of the CDR3 is 19 residues. The CDR3 coding sequence is TGTGCCAGCTCACCTGTCGGGACACCAAGCTCCTCTGGGGCCAACGTCCTGACTTTC. It specifies CASSPVGTPSSSGANVLTF.

The chain joins TRBV4-1 to TRBJ2-2, with D possibly matching TRBD1 (6 bases). Germline V lookup: CDR1 MGHRA, CDR2 YSYEKL. Trimming cost V 2 bases and J 5 bases, with 12 bases left between them. The CDR3 is made up of 15 amino acids. The CDR3 protein is CASSQPGQNTGELFF. The CDR3 nucleotides are TGCGCCAGCAGCCAACCGGGACAAAATACCGGGGAGCTGTTTTTT.

CDR3 region: CASSELAGGRETQYF. The CDR3 coding sequence is TGCGCCAGCAGTGAGTTAGCGGGAGGGCGAGAGACCCAGTACTTC. The V gene is TRBV10-2, the J gene TRBJ2-5; 11 bases are shared with TRBD2. V lost 1 base to trimming and J lost 4 bases; unmatched junction nucleotides: 2. In germline, CDR1 is WSHSY, CDR2 SAAADI. The CDR3 extends over 15 amino acids.

The CDR3, as DNA: TGTGCCAGCAGGGGACAGGGTATCAACTATGGCTACACCTTC. This gives the protein CASRGQGINYGYTF. The chain joins TRBV7-9 to TRBJ1-2; TRBD1 matches 9 bases. This CDR3 comprises 14 residues. Germline V CDR1 and CDR2: SEHNR, FQNEAQ (reference sequence). Trimming took 6 bases from V and 2 from J; bases not matched to a gene: 4. Supplemented by reference TRBV7-9 and TRBJ1-2, the full variable domain reads DTGVSQNPRHKITKRGQNVTFRCDPISEHNRLYWYRQTLGQGPEFLTYFQNEAQLEKSRLLSDRFSAERPKGSFSTLEIQRTEQGDSAMYLCASRGQGINYGYTFGSGTRLTVV.

The rearrangement links TRBV2 to TRBJ1-2; 7 bases line up with TRBD1. CDR3 length: 13 residues. The V segment lost 8 bases and the J segment 8 bases; nucleotides outside the gene matches: 11. Looked up from germline, CDR1 is SNHLY and CDR2 is FYNNEI. CDR3 nucleotides: TGTGCCAGCGCCGTCGACAGGGACGGGGGCTACACCTTC. Amino acid sequence: CASAVDRDGGYTF.

V usage is TRBV5-8 and J usage is TRBJ1-1; 8 bases map to TRBD1. With V trimmed by 1 base and J by 5 bases, 4 bases remained unmatched. Germline values: CDR1 SGHTS, CDR2 YDEGEE. This CDR3 is 14 amino acids long. The CDR3 loop is CASSLYRGETEAFF. DNA for the CDR3: TGTGCCAGCAGCTTGTACAGGGGGGAAACTGAAGCTTTCTTT.

The V and J genes are TRBV6-5 and TRBJ1-2, with a weak D call TRBD1 (5 bases). The CDR3 runs 12 residues. Germline V gives CDR1 MNHEY, CDR2 SVGAGI. Between the trimmed V and J ends, which lost 6 bases and 5 bases, there was a span of 10 bases. This CDR3 is CASSRVGYGYTF. The CDR3 DNA sequence: TGTGCCAGCAGCAGGGTCGGGTATGGCTACACCTTC.

This sequence joins TRBV5-1 and TRBJ1-2; no firm D call. Germline CDR1 and CDR2: SGHRS and YFSETQ. The CDR3 covers 15 residues. Trimming stripped 4 bases from V and 8 bases from J, with 21 bases between. As DNA, the CDR3 is TGCGCCAGCAGCCGCGATTCGATGGGCTTGATAGGCTACACCTTC. This translates into CASSRDSMGLIGYTF.

The chain uses TRBV5-5 and TRBJ2-3; 13 nucleotides match TRBD2. The CDR3 is 15 amino acids. With 4 bases clipped from V and 6 bases from J, the junction kept 5 bases outside the gene matches. The germline V gene encodes CDR1 SGHKS and CDR2 YYEKEE (reference sequence). The CDR3 spells CASSGGLAGFDTQYF. The CDR3 coding sequence is TGTGCCAGCAGCGGGGGACTAGCGGGATTCGATACGCAGTATTTT.

The chain recombines TRBV4-1 with TRBJ2-3; 8 nucleotides line up with TRBD2. This CDR3 is 17 amino acids long. Germline CDR1 and CDR2: MGHRA and YSYEKL. J lost 5 bases, V lost 0 bases, and 10 bases had no gene match. The CDR3 sequence is CASSQDRAGANKDTQYF. In DNA, the CDR3 is TGCGCCAGCAGCCAAGATCGAGCGGGAGCGAATAAAGATACGCAGTATTTT.

The V call is TRBV6-1, the J call TRBJ2-7, with D perhaps TRBD2 (5 bases). Between the trimmed V and J ends, which lost 2 bases and 4 bases, there was a span of 9 bases. Germline loops: CDR1 MNHNS, CDR2 SASEGT. The CDR3 has 13 residues. CDR3 loop: CASSEIGRYEQYF. CDR3 nucleotides: TGTGCCAGCAGTGAAATTGGGAGATACGAGCAGTACTTC.

DNA for the CDR3: TGCGCCAGCAGCTTGAAAGGGTCGGGATACGAGCAGTACTTC. Translated: CASSLKGSGYEQYF. The J gene is TRBJ2-7, the V gene TRBV5-1, with D possibly being TRBD2 (5 bases). Trimming pared 1 base from V and 4 bases from J, leaving 12 bases between. This CDR3 is built from 14 residues. Germline V gene lookup returns CDR1 SGHRS and CDR2 YFSETQ. The full variable domain, in which reference TRBV5-1 and TRBJ2-7 provide the parts outside the CDR3, is KAGVTQTPRYLIKTRGQQVTLSCSPISGHRSVSWYQQTPGQGLQFLFEYFSETQRNKGNFPGRFSGRQFSNSRSEMNVSTLELGDSALYLCASSLKGSGYEQYFGPGTRLTVT.

This chain connects TRBV7-8 to TRBJ2-4; the D gene is possibly TRBD2 (7 bases). V was trimmed by 5 bases and J by 8 bases, leaving 16 bases between them. From germline, CDR1 is SGHVS and CDR2 FQNEAQ. The CDR3 covers 14 residues. DNA for the CDR3: TGTGCCAGCAGCCCCCGAGGAGGGGGGGACATTCAGTACTTC. Translated: CASSPRGGGDIQYF.